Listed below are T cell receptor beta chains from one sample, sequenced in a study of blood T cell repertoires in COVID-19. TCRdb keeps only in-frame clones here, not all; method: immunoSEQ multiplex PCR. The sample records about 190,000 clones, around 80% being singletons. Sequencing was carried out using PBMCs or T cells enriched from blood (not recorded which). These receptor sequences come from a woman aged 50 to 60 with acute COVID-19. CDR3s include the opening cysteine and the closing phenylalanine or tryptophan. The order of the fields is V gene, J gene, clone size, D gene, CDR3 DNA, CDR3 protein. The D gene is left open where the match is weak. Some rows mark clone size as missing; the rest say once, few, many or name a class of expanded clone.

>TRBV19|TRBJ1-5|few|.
TGTGCCAGTAAGGTTACAGGGTCGATCAATCAGCCCCAGCATTTT
CASKVTGSINQPQHF
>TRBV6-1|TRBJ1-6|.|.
TGTGCCAGCAGTGACAGGGTTTATAATTCACCCCTCCACTTT
CASSDRVYNSPLHF
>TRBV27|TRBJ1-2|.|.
TGTGCCAGCAGTTCTCAACAGGGCTCCACATCTCATGGCTACACCTTC
CASSSQQGSTSHGYTF
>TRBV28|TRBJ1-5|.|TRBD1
TGTGCCAGCGTGGACAGGGTCCAGGGCAATCAGCCCCAGCATTTT
CASVDRVQGNQPQHF
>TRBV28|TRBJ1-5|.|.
TGTGCCAGCAGGTCTAATGCTCGGCCCCAGCATTTT
CASRSNARPQHF
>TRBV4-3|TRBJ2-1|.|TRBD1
TGCGCCAGCAGCCAAGACGGGACAGGGTTGTACAATGAGCAGTTCTTC
CASSQDGTGLYNEQFF
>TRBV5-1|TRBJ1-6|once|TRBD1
TGCGCCAGCAGCTTGGGGTCCGGGACAGGGTCTTTTAGTTCACCCCTCCACTTT
CASSLGSGTGSFSSPLHF
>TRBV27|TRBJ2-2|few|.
TGTGCCAGCAGTTTATCTGCAGGGGTGGCCGGGGAGCTGTTTTTT
CASSLSAGVAGELFF
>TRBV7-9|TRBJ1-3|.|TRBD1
TGTGCCAGCAGCTCAAGTACCGGGACAGGGCGCAACACCATATATTTT
CASSSSTGTGRNTIYF
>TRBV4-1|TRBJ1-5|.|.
TGCGCCAGCAGGCCTCAGATGCCCCTCGATAGCAATCAGCCCCAGCATTTT
CASRPQMPLDSNQPQHF
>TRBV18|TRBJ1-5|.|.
TGTGCCAGCTCACCAAGGGGAGGGGATCAGCCCCAGCATTTT
CASSPRGGDQPQHF
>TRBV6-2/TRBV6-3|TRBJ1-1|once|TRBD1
TGTGCCAGCAGTTACGGCGCAGGGGGCTATGAAAACACTGAAGCTTTCTTT
CASSYGAGGYENTEAFF
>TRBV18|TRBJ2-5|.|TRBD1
TGTGCCAGCTCGGACAGGGTCGTTCAGGAGACCCAGTACTTC
CASSDRVVQETQYF
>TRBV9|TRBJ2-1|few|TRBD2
TGTGCCAGCAGCGTAGACCTAGCGGGGGGGCCGGGTGAGCAGTTCTTC
CASSVDLAGGPGEQFF
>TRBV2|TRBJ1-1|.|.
TGTGCCAGCAGTGGAGCGGGAAGGGAGGGGGGAACTGAAGCTTTCTTT
CASSGAGREGGTEAFF